A selection of T cell receptor beta chains follows, all from one sample in a study of blood T cell repertoires in COVID-19. Assay used: immunoSEQ multiplex PCR; TCRdb lists only in-frame clones, some missing. This table holds approximately 10,000 clones, about 71% found once. Sequencing was carried out using peripheral blood. The receptor source for this set is a man aged 55 to 70 with COVID-19, enrolled during active disease. The CDR3 runs from the conserved cysteine through the conserved F or W. D genes are given only for firm matches. Clone size is shown for a subset of rows, as once, few, many or a class of expanded clone.

v_gene	j_gene	abundance	d_gene	CDR3aa	CDR3nt
TRBV28	TRBJ1-5	-	-	CASGGGQENQPQHF	TGTGCCAGCGGGGGGGGTCAGGAAAATCAGCCCCAGCATTTT
TRBV4-1	TRBJ2-3	-	-	CASSQSTLYTQYF	TGCGCCAGCAGCCAATCGACTCTCTATACGCAGTATTTT
TRBV7-9	TRBJ2-7	-	-	CASSPLYEQYF	TGTGCCAGCAGCCCCTTATACGAGCAGTACTTC
TRBV5-5	TRBJ2-2	-	TRBD1	CASSRPWTGNTGELFF	TGTGCCAGCAGCCGACCCTGGACAGGGAACACCGGGGAGCTGTTTTTT
TRBV6-6	TRBJ2-1	-	-	CASSPSGPSYNEQFF	TGTGCCAGCAGCCCAAGCGGACCTTCCTACAATGAGCAGTTCTTC
TRBV30	TRBJ1-5	-	TRBD1	CAWSPYGTGGNQPQHF	TGTGCCTGGAGTCCGTACGGGACAGGCGGCAATCAGCCCCAGCATTTT
TRBV10-2	TRBJ1-5	-	TRBD1	CASRGQENQPQHF	TGCGCCAGCAGGGGACAGGAGAATCAGCCCCAGCATTTT
TRBV9	TRBJ2-3	-	-	CASSVAQTSFGTDTQYF	TGTGCCAGCAGCGTAGCTCAGACTAGTTTTGGCACAGATACGCAGTATTTT
TRBV4-3	TRBJ1-1	-	-	CASSQGENLNTEAFF	TGCGCCAGCAGCCAAGGTGAGAATCTGAACACTGAAGCTTTCTTT
TRBV4-2	TRBJ1-1	-	-	CASSQVAVGGNTEAFF	TGTGCCAGCAGCCAAGTCGCCGTCGGGGGGAACACTGAAGCTTTCTTT
TRBV29-1	TRBJ1-2	-	-	CSVGQIYGYTF	TGCAGCGTCGGACAGATCTATGGCTACACCTTC
TRBV7-2	TRBJ1-2	few	-	CASSLLEGNNYGYTF	TGTGCCAGCAGCTTATTGGAGGGTAATAACTATGGCTACACCTTC
TRBV5-1	TRBJ1-4	-	TRBD1	CASSRQGVDEKLFF	TGCGCCAGCAGCCGACAGGGCGTAGATGAAAAACTGTTTTTT
TRBV7-9	TRBJ2-1	-	TRBD2	CASSPPGLAGGTEQFF	TGTGCCAGCAGTCCTCCTGGACTAGCGGGGGGGACTGAGCAGTTCTTC